The clone carrying this TCR beta chain came up many times. Its antigen is still unknown. The sample belongs to a study of CD8 T cells in ankylosing spondylitis. Each CDR3 protein gets one entry after TCRdb re-called the 5' RACE reads with MiXCR. This sample has 200,000 to 250,000 distinct CDR3 sequences, with about 10% found just once. Trimming removed 0 bases at V and 4 bases at J, with 14 bases between. The CDR3 contains 15 residues. Germline values: CDR1 SGHDT, CDR2 YYEEEE. General study findings and limits: A motif in TCR beta, a set of eight highly homologous variants, appeared characteristic of ankylosing spondylitis blood. Some motif variants were previously reported in reactive arthritis synovial fluid and blood. Disease-linked clones were reportedly significantly enriched in matched ankylosing spondylitis synovial fluid. CD8+ disease-linked clones were present at relatively low frequencies in blood.

Material: blood, either unsorted or a sorted T cell fraction (not recorded which). The clonotype originates from a male donor with ankylosing spondylitis or in good health (not recorded which). The chain recombines TRBV5-6 with TRBJ2-7, with D perhaps being TRBD1 or TRBD2 (5 bases each). For the CDR3, the DNA is TGTGCCAGCAGCTTGGGAGGGGCCTTCGGGTACGAGCAGTACTTC. Its translation: CASSLGGAFGYEQYF.